The entry below gives a single T cell receptor (beta chain) sequence along with its context. The sample holds a few counts of this clone. The clone's antigen remains unknown. A much larger clone differs from this one at a single base, so this may be a read error. The library was produced with PCR. Sequencing was performed on an Illumina HiSeq 4000. High-throughput sequencing was used to profile the TCR beta-chain CDR3 region of each patient. In the authors' own workflow: Drawing on CDR3 differences between clinicopathological groups, the researchers built a classifier meant to tell apart patients with distant-metastatic papillary thyroid cancer. Repertoire diversity was assessed with the Shannon index, and tumor-blood repertoire similarity with the Morisita-Horn index. In TCRdb, the public reads were trimmed at Q25 with fastp and aligned with MiXCR, with productive beta chains retained. TCRdb assigned the V and J calls; the authors' analysis was not used. The sample contains about 49,000 clones, 20% of them found a single time. The top ten clonotypes cover roughly 4% of the sample.

The CDR3 contains 14 residues, cysteine and phenylalanine counted. Only CDR3 DNA is held: 42 bases, read in frame from base 1. Compared with germline, V lacks 10 bases and J lacks 5 bases; bases without a gene match: 13. The germline V gene specifies SNHLY as CDR1 and FYNNEI as CDR2. No patient had received any treatment before thyroid surgery. Using T-cell receptor beta sequencing, the study looked back at clinical samples from patients collected from about 2011 to 2018. The data were taken from a study of metastatic and nonmetastatic thyroid tumors (dated by TCRdb to the early 2020s). As for the study more broadly: Repertoires from peripheral blood and from tumor or nodule tissue samples of malignant and benign thyroid patients were compared. The paper as a whole reports these results and caveats: In both blood and tumor samples, malignant tumors were reported to have significantly higher TCR beta diversity than benign nodules.

The chain uses TRBV2 and TRBJ1-1; 7 of the junction bases match TRBD1. This receptor was taken from a female donor with papillary thyroid cancer or a benign thyroid nodule (not recorded which). Some clones in this sample may be carry-over from other donors' samples. The sample taken for sequencing was blood. The DNA is as follows: TGTGCCATCTCCCGACAGGGTGTTGAGACTGAAGCTTTCTTT. Translated, it reads CAISRQGVETEAFF.